One TCR beta chain is described in this entry. The data derive from a study of metastatic and nonmetastatic thyroid tumors. Study details: Repertoires of blood and of tissue (tumor or nodule) from malignant and benign thyroid patients were compared.

Per the original data handling: What underpinned the distant-metastasis classifier for papillary thyroid cancer was the set of CDR3 differences across clinicopathological groups. TCRdb re-analyzed the PCR reads through MiXCR. The V and J calls follow TCRdb's processing rather than the paper's. The data contain more than 10,000 clones, about 25% of them seen just once; the ten biggest clones take up around 9.5%. Every patient was untreated before thyroid surgery. The receptor comes from a female donor with papillary thyroid cancer or a benign thyroid nodule (not recorded which). Some clones in this sample may be carry-over from other donors' samples. The sequenced sample consisted of tumor tissue.

Here the CDR3 reads CSARGRTGSYEQYF. Here the CDR3 DNA reads TGCAGTGCTAGAGGCCGGACGGGATCCTACGAGCAGTACTTC. The J gene is TRBJ2-7, the V gene TRBV20-1, with a tentative D call TRBD2 (5 bases). The CDR3 contains 14 residues. Germline assignment: CDR1 DFQATT and CDR2 SNEGSKA (reference sequence). Trimming cost V 1 base and J 1 base, with 11 bases left between them.